The following is a TCR beta chain sequence with its context. Germline assignment: CDR1 SGHDT and CDR2 YYEEEE. V gave up 4 bases and J gave up 5 bases, with 16 bases separating them. This CDR3 comprises 14 residues. This sample was taken from a study of shared clonotypes between healthy human individuals. CD45RO-negative, CCR7-positively selected cells formed the naive CD8 fraction, excluding terminally differentiated effector memory CD45RA+ cells. Authors' data handling: Junction-only immunoSEQ data arrived without quality scores, meaning filtering differed. The table came from immunoSEQ multiplex PCR; TCRdb's copy has only in-frame clones and leaves some out. The V and J calls and the clone size are those of that table, but D and trimming were determined from the DNA. The repertoire has more than 2 million clones, roughly 95% of them found once; the top ten carry more than 0.95%.

The TCR sequence derives from a man between 18 and 35 years old in good health. This sequence joins TRBV5-6 and TRBJ2-7, with TRBD1 as a possible D gene (6 bases). The sample consisted of naive CD8+ T cells sorted from blood. The CDR3 bases are TGTGCCAGCAGCGTAATACCCGGGACAAACGAGCAGTACTTC. Translation: CASSVIPGTNEQYF. The whole variable domain, filled in from reference TRBV5-6 and TRBJ2-7, reads DAGVTQSPTHLIKTRGQQVTLRCSPKSGHDTVSWYQQALGQGPQFIFQYYEEEERQRGNFPDRFSGHQFPNYSSELNVNALLLGDSALYLCASSVIPGTNEQYFGPGTRLTVT.